The 11 T cell receptor beta chains below were found in one sample sequenced in a study of T cell responses to AZD1222 COVID-19 vaccine. Measured with immunoSEQ multiplex PCR; TCRdb has only the in-frame clones, and not every one. The sample has 150,000 to 250,000 clones; 91% are singletons. This material consisted of peripheral blood, taken 28 days after the second AZD1222 dose. These TCRs come from an adult who received the AZD1222 COVID-19 vaccine.

A note on this clone: Other DNA sequences of this sample code for an identical CDR3. V usage is TRBV3-1 (or the pseudogene TRBV3-2) and J usage is TRBJ1-2; no clear D gene. The germline CDR1 and CDR2 sequences are LGHDT and YNNKEL (reference sequence). CDR3 length equals 12 residues. V was pared by 1 base and J by 7 bases, with 7 bases between. This chain's CDR3 is CASSQGGGGYTF. Written as DNA, the CDR3 is TGTGCCAGCAGCCAAGGAGGTGGTGGCTACACCTTC.

The J gene is TRBJ2-1, the V gene TRBV10-2, with 16 bases aligning to TRBD2. The CDR3 is 16 amino acids. Trimming cost V 8 bases and J 6 bases; bases outside gene matches: 7. Germline CDR1 and CDR2: WSHSY and SAAADI. CDR3 DNA sequence: TGCGCCAGCTCCGGGGGGACTAGCGGGAGGGCCAATGAGCAGTTCTTC. It yields the protein CASSGGTSGRANEQFF.

The rearrangement joins TRBV6-1 to TRBJ2-2; the D gene is possibly TRBD1 (5 bases). The V and J ends lost 6 bases and 3 bases respectively, with 11 bases between them. This CDR3 has 14 amino acids. Looked up from germline, CDR1 is MNHNS and CDR2 is SASEGT. For the CDR3, the DNA is TGTGCCAGCAGCACCTCCAGGGACACCGGGGAGCTGTTTTTT. Protein: CASSTSRDTGELFF.

The CDR3 coding sequence is TGTGCCAGCAGCTTTGGCCTAGCGGAAGCGGAGCAGTACTTC. This translates into CASSFGLAEAEQYF. The V gene is TRBV5-5, the J gene TRBJ2-7, with 7 bases fitting TRBD2. J lost 7 bases, V lost 2 bases, and 9 bases had no gene match. The CDR3 sequence is 14 residues long. Germline-derived CDR1 and CDR2 are SGHKS and YYEKEE (reference sequence).

The V gene is TRBV9, the J gene TRBJ1-6; a weak D match, TRBD1 (6 bases). This CDR3 is built from 15 residues. The V gene's germline CDR1 is SGDLS and CDR2 YYNGEE. Between the trimmed V and J ends, which lost 3 bases and 10 bases, there was a span of 17 bases. CDR3 sequence reads: CASSASVRGGSPLHF. The CDR3 nucleotides are TGTGCCAGCAGCGCCTCGGTTAGGGGGGGATCACCCCTCCACTTT.

The chain recombines TRBV19 with TRBJ1-2; 7 bases match TRBD1. J lost 3 bases, V lost 7 bases, and 2 bases had no gene match. The CDR3 extends over 12 amino acids. CDR1 LNHDA and CDR2 SQIVND come from the germline V gene (reference sequence). CDR3 bases: TGTGCCAGTACAGGGGGGTACTATGGCTACACCTTC. It specifies CASTGGYYGYTF.

The rearrangement uses TRBV6-1 and TRBJ1-2; unclear D gene. This CDR3 has 15 amino acids. Trimming removed 1 base from V and 4 bases from J, with 13 bases in between. The germline V gene encodes CDR1 MNHNS and CDR2 SASEGT. CDR3 protein: CASSEGWAEGYGYTF. CDR3 bases: TGTGCCAGCAGTGAAGGGTGGGCCGAGGGCTATGGCTACACCTTC.

The rearrangement links TRBV28 to TRBJ1-1; no clear D gene. V lost 3 bases to trimming and J lost 11 bases, with 13 bases between them. This CDR3 has 12 amino acids. Germline V CDR1 and CDR2: MDHEN, SYDVKM. CDR3 nucleotides: TGTGCCAGCAGTTTTAGTAGCCGCCGGGCTTTCTTT. Amino acids: CASSFSSRRAFF. The full variable domain, with the rest looked up from reference TRBV28 and TRBJ1-1, is DVKVTQSSRYLVKRTGEKVFLECVQDMDHENMFWYRQDPGLGLRLIYFSYDVKMKEKGDIPEGYSVSREKKERFSLILESASTNQTSMYLCASSFSSRRAFFGQGTRLTVV.

The rearrangement joins TRBV27 to TRBJ2-4; TRBD2 aligns across 8 bases. The CDR3 extends over 16 amino acids. Germline V gene data show CDR1 as MNHEY and CDR2 as SMNVEV (reference sequence). V dropped 5 bases and J dropped 6; count of bases not matched to a gene: 12. The DNA of the CDR3 is TGTGCCAGCAGTCCCGGACTAGCCCGGGCAGGAAACATTCAGTACTTC. Translation: CASSPGLARAGNIQYF.

The chain uses TRBV19 and TRBJ1-5, with a tentative D call TRBD1 (5 bases). Looked up from germline, CDR1 is LNHDA and CDR2 is SQIVND (reference sequence). CDR3 length: 17 amino acids. Trimming cost V 5 bases and J 4 bases, with 21 bases left between them. CDR3 protein: CASSRRQAGQGNQPQHF. Written as DNA, the CDR3 is TGTGCCAGTAGTCGCAGGCAGGCAGGGCAGGGAAATCAGCCCCAGCATTTT. Combining the CDR3 with reference TRBV19 and TRBJ1-5 gives the whole variable domain DGGITQSPKYLFRKEGQNVTLSCEQNLNHDAMYWYRQDPGQGLRLIYYSQIVNDFQKGDIAEGYSVSREKKESFPLTVTSAQKNPTAFYLCASSRRQAGQGNQPQHFGDGTRLSIL.

V usage is TRBV11-2 and J usage is TRBJ2-7, with no clear D. V lost 7 bases, J lost 2 bases, and 18 bases lay in between. Germline CDR1 SGHAT, CDR2 FQNNGV. The CDR3 covers 15 residues. In nucleotides, the CDR3 is TGTGCCAGCACCTTGGAAGGTAACGTGGCCTACGAGCAGTACTTC. This gives the protein CASTLEGNVAYEQYF.